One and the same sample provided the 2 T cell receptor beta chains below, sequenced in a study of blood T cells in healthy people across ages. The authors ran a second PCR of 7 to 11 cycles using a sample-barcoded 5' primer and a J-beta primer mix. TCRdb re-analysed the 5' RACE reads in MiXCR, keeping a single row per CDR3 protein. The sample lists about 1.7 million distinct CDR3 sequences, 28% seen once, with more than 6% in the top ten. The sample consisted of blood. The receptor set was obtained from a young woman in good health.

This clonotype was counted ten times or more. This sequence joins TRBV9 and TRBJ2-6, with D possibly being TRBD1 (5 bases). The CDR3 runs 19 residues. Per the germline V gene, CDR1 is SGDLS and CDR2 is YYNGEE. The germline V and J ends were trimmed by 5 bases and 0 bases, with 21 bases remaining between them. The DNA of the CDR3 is TGTGCCAGCAGTCGTAGGTTAACAGGACACCTCTCTGGGGCCAACGTCCTGACTTTC. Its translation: CASSRRLTGHLSGANVLTF.

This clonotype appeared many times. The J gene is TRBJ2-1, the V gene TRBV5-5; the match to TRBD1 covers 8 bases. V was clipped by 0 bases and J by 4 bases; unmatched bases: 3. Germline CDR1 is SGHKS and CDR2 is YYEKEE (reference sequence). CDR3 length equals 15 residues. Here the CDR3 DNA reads TGTGCCAGCAGCTTGGGGGGACAGGATTACAATGAGCAGTTCTTC. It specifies CASSLGGQDYNEQFF.